The rows below give T cell receptor beta chains drawn from one sample of a study of blood T cells in healthy people across ages. TCRdb reprocessed the 5' RACE reads with MiXCR, giving one entry per CDR3 protein. The sample records 500,000 to 550,000 distinct CDR3 sequences, approximately 25% being singletons. This same sample was also taken into another study, of T cells of mothers and their children.

The specimen was blood. These receptors came from a boy between 10 and 17 years old in good health. CDR3s include the opening cysteine and the closing phenylalanine or tryptophan. Fields, in order: CDR3 DNA, CDR3 protein, J gene, clone size, D gene, V gene. A D gene is named only where the DNA matches it firmly. Where a row states a size, it is once, few, many or the class of an expanded clone; other rows omit it.

DNA: TGCAGTGCTAGCGGGGGGGGGCGGCAGCCCCAGCATTTT
CDR3: CSASGGGRQPQHF
J: TRBJ1-5
size: NA
D: NA
V: TRBV20-1

DNA: TGCAGTGCTAGAGATTCTCGAGCGGGCCTCTTCTACGAGCAGTACTTC
CDR3: CSARDSRAGLFYEQYF
J: TRBJ2-7
size: NA
D: NA
V: TRBV20-1

DNA: TGTGCCAGCAGTTTAGCGTTTGGGGTTTCCACTGAAGCTTTCTTT
CDR3: CASSLAFGVSTEAFF
J: TRBJ1-1
size: NA
D: NA
V: TRBV12-3/TRBV12-4

DNA: TGTGCCAGCAGTTCCCCCAGCGGGAGGGCCATCGATACGCAGTATTTT
CDR3: CASSSPSGRAIDTQYF
J: TRBJ2-3
size: few
D: TRBD2
V: TRBV28

DNA: TGCAGTGCTGTCCCCCAGCGGGCCTTTAAAGAGCAGTACTTC
CDR3: CSAVPQRAFKEQYF
J: TRBJ2-7
size: NA
D: NA
V: TRBV20-1

DNA: TGTGCCAGCAGCGTAGATGTAGATGAGCAGTTCTTC
CDR3: CASSVDVDEQFF
J: TRBJ2-1
size: NA
D: NA
V: TRBV9

DNA: TGTGCCACCAGCGGCCGACAGCCCTACGAGCAGTACTTC
CDR3: CATSGRQPYEQYF
J: TRBJ2-7
size: few
D: NA
V: TRBV15

DNA: TGTGCCAGCAGTTACTCGTGGGAGACCTACGAGCAGTACTTC
CDR3: CASSYSWETYEQYF
J: TRBJ2-7
size: few
D: NA
V: TRBV6-6

DNA: TGTGCCAGCAGTTCCATCAGGGGGGGGATCTCCGAGCAGTACTTC
CDR3: CASSSIRGGISEQYF
J: TRBJ2-7
size: NA
D: NA
V: TRBV28

DNA: TGTGCCAGCAGCTTAGGCCGTATCAATGAGCAGTTCTTC
CDR3: CASSLGRINEQFF
J: TRBJ2-1
size: many
D: NA
V: TRBV7-2

DNA: TGTGCCAGCACCCGGGACAGTATGAACACTGAAGCTTTCTTT
CDR3: CASTRDSMNTEAFF
J: TRBJ1-1
size: NA
D: TRBD1
V: TRBV12-3/TRBV12-4

DNA: TGTGCCAGCAGTGATCAAACTAGTGGCAATGAGCAGTTCTTC
CDR3: CASSDQTSGNEQFF
J: TRBJ2-1
size: NA
D: NA
V: TRBV2

DNA: TGTGCCAGCAGCTTAGCACGCGGACTAGCGTACAATGAGCAGTTCTTC
CDR3: CASSLARGLAYNEQFF
J: TRBJ2-1
size: few
D: TRBD2
V: TRBV7-9